These T cell receptor beta chains were read from a single sample in a study of cytomegalovirus exposure and HLA in healthy donors. Sequenced by immunoSEQ multiplex PCR; TCRdb stores in-frame clones only, minus some. The sample carries about 190,000 clones, 60% to 80% recorded once. Input material: PBMCs. The receptor source for this set is a woman aged 30 to 39 in good health and CMV-seropositive. CDR3s include the opening cysteine and the closing phenylalanine or tryptophan. Each record gives: V gene, J gene, CDR3 length, D gene, clone size, CDR3 protein, CDR3 DNA. D genes are given only for firm matches. The size field is filled for only some rows; it gives once, few, many or a size class.

v_call: TRBV28
j_call: TRBJ1-1
cdr3_length: 15
d_call: NA
clone_size: NA
cdr3_aa: CASSLRPLGQTEAFF
cdr3_nt: TGTGCCAGCAGTTTAAGGCCTCTGGGGCAGACTGAAGCTTTCTTT

v_call: TRBV5-1
j_call: TRBJ2-2
cdr3_length: 17
d_call: TRBD2
clone_size: NA
cdr3_aa: CASSPSPPSGTGGELFF
cdr3_nt: TGCGCCAGCAGCCCCTCTCCTCCTAGCGGGACTGGCGGGGAGCTGTTTTTT

v_call: TRBV12-5
j_call: TRBJ2-1
cdr3_length: 19
d_call: NA
clone_size: NA
cdr3_aa: CASGLVISRTVQWYNEQFF
cdr3_nt: TGTGCTAGTGGTTTGGTAATTTCCCGGACAGTTCAATGGTACAATGAGCAGTTCTTC

v_call: TRBV7-2
j_call: TRBJ2-7
cdr3_length: 13
d_call: TRBD2
clone_size: NA
cdr3_aa: CASRVAGAYEQYF
cdr3_nt: TGTGCCAGCAGGGTAGCGGGAGCCTACGAGCAGTACTTC

v_call: TRBV11-2
j_call: TRBJ2-2
cdr3_length: 16
d_call: NA
clone_size: NA
cdr3_aa: CASSLVGTWNTGELFF
cdr3_nt: TGTGCCAGCAGCTTAGTGGGGACATGGAACACCGGGGAGCTGTTTTTT

v_call: TRBV5-4
j_call: TRBJ2-1
cdr3_length: 16
d_call: TRBD2
clone_size: NA
cdr3_aa: CASRIVAGGPGNEQFF
cdr3_nt: TGTGCCAGCAGGATTGTAGCGGGAGGGCCGGGTAATGAGCAGTTCTTC

v_call: TRBV10-3
j_call: TRBJ1-1
cdr3_length: 13
d_call: NA
clone_size: NA
cdr3_aa: CAISDRANTEAFF
cdr3_nt: TGTGCCATCAGTGACAGGGCGAACACTGAAGCTTTCTTT

v_call: TRBV5-6
j_call: TRBJ2-2
cdr3_length: 16
d_call: TRBD2
clone_size: once
cdr3_aa: CASSFPGLEVTGELFF
cdr3_nt: TGTGCCAGCAGCTTCCCGGGACTAGAGGTCACCGGGGAGCTGTTTTTT

v_call: TRBV19
j_call: TRBJ2-7
cdr3_length: 14
d_call: TRBD1
clone_size: once
cdr3_aa: CASTLTGGVHEQYF
cdr3_nt: TGTGCCAGTACCTTGACAGGGGGAGTCCACGAGCAGTACTTC

v_call: TRBV6-5
j_call: TRBJ2-7
cdr3_length: 13
d_call: TRBD2
clone_size: NA
cdr3_aa: CASSSRLALEQYF
cdr3_nt: TGTGCCAGCAGTTCCAGACTAGCTCTCGAGCAGTACTTC